Here is one TCR gamma chain with its context. No antigen is known for it. These data come from a study of Vδ1+ human thymocytes. J lost 8 bases, V lost 5 bases, and 9 bases had no gene match. This CDR3 has 12 amino acids. The germline V gene encodes CDR1 VENAVY and CDR2 YDSYNSRV. The sorted cells were CD3+ Vdelta1+ Vdelta2- thymocytes from alphabeta-depleted thymus. Study-level results: Bulk data may be misread because of unexpected Vdelta2 sequences. In the thymus, TRG and TRD repertoires looked highly polyclonal with Gaussian CDR3 lengths.

The template was reverse-transcribed extracted RNA. CDR3 amplicons came from multiplex PCR with pooled V-gene forward and constant-region reverse primers. TCRdb called clones from the multiplex PCR reads again using CATT. The sample contains about 36,000 gamma-chain clones, 20% to 25% of which appear only once. The sequencing sample was made of Vdelta1+ gamma-delta thymocytes from the thymus. Subset denoted: FACS-sorted CD3+ TCRalphabeta- TCRVdelta1+ TCRVdelta2- thymocytes. The clonotype was recovered from a girl under three years old who had congenital heart surgery. V is TRGV8 and J is TRGJ1 or TRGJ2. CDR3 sequence (DNA): TGTGCCACCTGGGCCAAACCTCATAAGAAACTCTTT. It yields the protein CATWAKPHKKLF.